This note documents a single TCR beta chain sequence. Trimming removed 3 bases at V and 7 bases at J, with 11 bases between. The V gene's germline CDR1 is SGDLS and CDR2 YYNGEE. The CDR3 runs 12 residues. The data belong to a study of early T cells in non-severe SARS-CoV-2 infection. About the research overall: Sequenced material consisted of bulk RNA (from unsorted whole blood), and chains were unpaired.

Individual cDNA molecules received unique molecular identifiers during library preparation. TCRdb ran MiXCR on the 5' RACE reads and lists one entry per CDR3 protein. The sample has over 60,000 distinct CDR3 sequences; roughly a tenth are singletons. Sequences were derived from whole blood, sampled at baseline. This clonotype originated in an adult who was a healthcare worker with PCR-confirmed SARS-CoV-2 infection or an uninfected control (not recorded which). This sequence joins TRBV9 and TRBJ2-7, with D perhaps matching TRBD2 (5 bases). The CDR3 sequence is CASSGVEGEQYF. The DNA for the CDR3 is TGTGCCAGCAGCGGCGTAGAGGGAGAGCAGTACTTC. Looking up the rest from reference TRBV9 and TRBJ2-7 gives the full variable domain: DSGVTQTPKHLITATGQRVTLRCSPRSGDLSVYWYQQSLDQGLQFLIQYYNGEERAKGNILERFSAQQFPDLHSELNLSSLELGDSALYFCASSGVEGEQYFGPGTRLTVT.